One and the same sample provided the 6 T cell receptor beta chains below, sequenced in a study of cytomegalovirus exposure and HLA in healthy donors. Researchers ran the PCR with 60 Vbeta and 13 Jbeta primers. TCRdb keeps only in-frame clones here, not all; method: immunoSEQ multiplex PCR. The repertoire consists of roughly 98,000 clones, with 62% occurring once and the leading ten covering 5.5%. Material for sequencing was PBMCs. The receptors were sampled from a woman in her 30s in good health and CMV-seropositive.

This clone was counted between two and nine times. The junction departs from germline at one end; a sequencing error may be responsible. The chain uses TRBV2 and TRBJ1-1, with 7 bases aligning to TRBD1. This CDR3 comprises 12 residues. Germline lookup yields CDR1 SNHLY and CDR2 FYNNEI. The CDR3 sequence: CATSAGGTEAFF. In DNA form, the CDR3 reads TGTGCCACCAGTGCAGGGGGGACTGAAGCTTTCTTT.

This clone was picked up one time. The J gene is TRBJ1-1, the V gene TRBV18, with D maybe TRBD1 (5 bases). In germline, CDR1 is KGHSH, CDR2 LQKENI. The CDR3 length is 15 residues. Trimming left V 3 bases short and J 3 bases short, with 14 bases between. The CDR3 coding sequence is TGTGCCAGCTCACCTAGGGGAGGGAAGGACACTGAAGCTTTCTTT. It translates to CASSPRGGKDTEAFF.

The gene calls are TRBV5-1 and TRBJ1-1; D unresolved. The germline CDR1 and CDR2 sequences are SGHRS and YFSETQ. This CDR3 comprises 14 residues. The V end was cut by 0 bases, the J end by 3 bases, with 9 bases between. The CDR3 bases are TGCGCCAGCAGCTTGGGCGGGTCCCACACTGAAGCTTTCTTT. This gives the protein CASSLGGSHTEAFF.

CDR3 loop: CASTKGGQGASPLHF. DNA for the CDR3: TGTGCCAGCACGAAAGGGGGACAGGGGGCTTCACCCCTCCACTTT. The V call is TRBV2, the J call TRBJ1-6; 12 bases fit TRBD1. Germline CDR1 reads SNHLY; CDR2 reads FYNNEI. V dropped 7 bases and J dropped 9; count of bases not matched to a gene: 7. The length of the CDR3 is 15 residues.

DNA of the CDR3: TGTGCCAGCAGCCCACCCGGGACAGGAACTAATGAAAAACTGTTTTTT. Protein sequence: CASSPPGTGTNEKLFF. This chain uses TRBV2 with TRBJ1-4; TRBD1 matches at 8 bases. The CDR3 loop spans 16 amino acids. Germline V CDR1 and CDR2: SNHLY, FYNNEI. Trimming took 6 bases from V and 1 from J; bases not matched to a gene: 7.

The rearrangement joins TRBV28 to TRBJ1-1; 7 positions agree with TRBD1. From germline, CDR1 is MDHEN and CDR2 SYDVKM. This CDR3 has 14 amino acids. V shed 5 bases, J shed 4 bases, and the junction held 7 bases outside the gene matches. CDR3 region: CASSRTGALTEAFF. In DNA, the CDR3 is TGTGCCAGCAGTAGAACAGGGGCCCTCACTGAAGCTTTCTTT. The whole variable domain, filled in from reference TRBV28 and TRBJ1-1, reads DVKVTQSSRYLVKRTGEKVFLECVQDMDHENMFWYRQDPGLGLRLIYFSYDVKMKEKGDIPEGYSVSREKKERFSLILESASTNQTSMYLCASSRTGALTEAFFGQGTRLTVV.